A single sample gave rise to the 8 T cell receptor beta chains below, sequenced in a study of tumor and adjacent non-tumor tissue in lung cancer. No cell sorting was done before RNA was extracted from the tissue. Three rounds of nested PCR, following a modified ARM-PCR protocol, produced the TCRbeta library. MiXCR, applied by TCRdb to the multiplex PCR reads, yields one record per CDR3 protein. Of about 200,000 distinct CDR3 sequences listed, over 55% are singletons. The source material was lung tumor tissue. Receptors originate from a man in his fifties or sixties with non-small cell lung cancer.

On this clonotype itself: A much larger clone lies one base from this, so it may be a read error. The chain carries TRBV6-1 and TRBJ1-2, with D hard to call. CDR1 and CDR2 from the germline V gene are MNHNS and SASEGT. The ends were cut back, 7 bases at V and 5 bases at J, with 14 bases in the middle. This CDR3 is built from 13 residues. The CDR3 loop is CASTQASSYGYTF. The CDR3 bases are TGTGCCAGCACGCAGGCGAGCTCGTATGGCTACACCTTC.

In the case of this clonotype: Germline and junction disagree at one end, which may indicate a read error. CDR3 protein: CAITEGVNTGDLFF. CDR3 coding DNA: TGTGCCATCACTGAGGGAGTGAACACCGGGGACCTGTTTTTT. The chain uses TRBV10-3 and TRBJ2-2, with D perhaps matching TRBD1 or TRBD2 (5 bases each). CDR1 ENHRY and CDR2 SYGVKD come from the germline V gene. The CDR3 runs 14 residues.

Turning to this clonotype: A single base separates this from a much larger clone, so it may be a read error. The chain employs TRBV20-1 and TRBJ2-1, with D perhaps TRBD2 (7 bases). Looked up from germline, CDR1 is DFQATT and CDR2 is SNEGSKA (reference sequence). This CDR3 has 14 amino acids. V shed 4 bases and J shed 8 bases, with 18 bases lying between them. This CDR3 reads CSAIVGGQSDEQFF. The CDR3 nucleotides are TGCAGTGCTATAGTGGGGGGGCAGTCGGATGAGCAGTTCTTC.

The rearrangement joins TRBV6-6 to TRBJ1-2; TRBD1 might be the D (5 bases). The CDR3 is made up of 14 amino acids. Germline CDR1 and CDR2: MNHNY and SVGAGI (reference sequence). The V gene lost 7 bases and the J gene lost 5 bases, with 17 bases spanning the gap. The CDR3 sequence: CASTLGDSKYGYTF. CDR3 nucleotide sequence: TGTGCCAGCACCCTCGGGGACTCGAAATATGGCTACACCTTC.

The J gene is TRBJ2-1, the V gene TRBV4-1, with TRBD1 identical over 7 bases. Germline-derived CDR1 and CDR2 are MGHRA and YSYEKL. Trimming took 1 base from V and 6 from J; bases not matched to a gene: 12. The CDR3 has 17 amino acids. The CDR3 DNA is TGCGCCAGCAGCCAAGGTTTGGTAGGGGGCGGGTGCAATGAGCAGTTCTTC. Translating it yields CASSQGLVGGGCNEQFF.

For this clonotype: The conserved phenylalanine or tryptophan normally closing the CDR3 is absent here, so this likely arose from a read error. The chain recombines TRBV6-5 with TRBJ1-1, with TRBD1 matching 7 bases. The germline CDR1 and CDR2 sequences are MNHEY and SVGAGI. This CDR3 contains 12 residues. Trimming removed 4 bases from V and 10 bases from J; junction bases left unmatched: 6. The CDR3, as DNA: TGTGCCAGCAGTTCGGCCAGGGGGGGAGCTTTCCTT. Protein: CASSSARGGAFL.

As for this clonotype: One end of the junction is discordant with germline, which a read error may explain. The chain employs TRBV6-1 and TRBJ1-5, with D unresolved. The CDR3 runs 16 residues. The V gene's germline CDR1 is MNHNS and CDR2 SASEGT. The DNA of the CDR3 is TGTGTCAGCATACCCGGCGGGGAGTATAGCAATCAGCCCCAGCATTTT. Encoded protein: CVSIPGGEYSNQPQHF.

Turning to this clonotype: The junction shows a germline mismatch at one end, possibly a read error. This chain links TRBV4-1 with TRBJ2-7; D possibly matches TRBD1 or TRBD2 (5 bases each). The CDR3 length is 15 residues. Germline loops: CDR1 MGHRA, CDR2 YSYEKL. The CDR3, as DNA: TGCGCCTGCAGCCAACGATCTCTAGGACGGGGCGAGAAGTACTTC. Translation gives CACSQRSLGRGEKYF.